The source of this T cell receptor beta chain is a study of cytomegalovirus exposure and HLA in healthy donors. About the research overall: Researchers previously reported finding some 110 million unique TCR beta sequences from 150 million to 200 million T cells.

The length of the CDR3 is 14 residues. The ends lost 4 bases at V and 0 bases at J; junction bases unmatched: 1. The germline V gene has CDR1 LGHNA and CDR2 YSLEER. Regarding this clone: The antigen is not known.

Broader study findings: Highly shared variants forming one cluster were likely a sequencing artifact. Links to common viral pathogens appeared, in a later analysis, for several of the most significant clusters.

A multiplex PCR was run with 60 Vbeta primers and 13 Jbeta primers. Profiling relied on immunoSEQ multiplex PCR, and the TCRdb table lists in-frame clones only, not all of them. The repertoire holds 80,000 to 100,000 clones, with approximately 69% as singletons. Regarding donors, all were healthy bone marrow donors. This rearrangement joins TRBV4-3 to TRBJ1-2; 8 nucleotides match TRBD1. The receptor was derived from a female donor in good health and CMV-seronegative. Sequencing used PBMCs. In DNA form, the CDR3 reads TGCGCCAGCAGCCCGACAGGGGCTAACTATGGCTACACCTTC. This gives the protein CASSPTGANYGYTF.